These 30 T cell receptor beta chains were sequenced from one sample in a study of blood T cell repertoires in COVID-19. Sequencing used immunoSEQ multiplex PCR; TCRdb keeps in-frame clones, though not all of them. The table has roughly 80,000 clones, around nine tenths seen once. The sequenced sample consisted of peripheral blood. These TCRs come from a woman at least 80 years old with active or convalescent COVID-19.

This chain links TRBV9 with TRBJ2-7; D unresolved. The CDR3 is made up of 14 amino acids. Germline CDR1 reads SGDLS; CDR2 reads YYNGEE. With 0 bases removed from V and 5 bases from J, the gap between germline ends came to 12 bases. In nucleotides, the CDR3 is TGTGCCAGCAGCGTAGTGGGTAGCTCGGACGAGCAGTACTTC. Residues: CASSVVGSSDEQYF.

The chain uses TRBV7-2 and TRBJ1-1; D is ambiguous. In germline, CDR1 is SGHTA, CDR2 FQGNSA. V gave up 0 bases and J gave up 1 base, with 3 bases separating them. The CDR3 is 13 amino acids. The CDR3 region has the DNA TGTGCCAGCAGCTTAGCTAGGAACACTGAAGCTTTCTTT. Translating it yields CASSLARNTEAFF. Looking up the rest from reference TRBV7-2 and TRBJ1-1 gives the full variable domain: GAGVSQSPSNKVTEKGKDVELRCDPISGHTALYWYRQSLGQGLEFLIYFQGNSAPDKSGLPSDRFSAERTGGSVSTLTIQRTQQEDSAVYLCASSLARNTEAFFGQGTRLTVV.

The chain links TRBV3-1 (or the pseudogene TRBV3-2) to TRBJ2-1; D is perhaps TRBD2 (5 bases). This CDR3 has 15 amino acids. Trimming took off 5 bases at V and 6 bases at J, with 17 bases between the two ends. Germline V gives CDR1 LGHDT, CDR2 YNNKEL (reference sequence). The chain's CDR3 is CASSMGYAAGNEQFF. The CDR3 nucleotides are TGTGCCAGCAGCATGGGATACGCGGCGGGCAATGAGCAGTTCTTC.

The V and J genes are TRBV7-2 and TRBJ2-3; maybe TRBD1 (6 bases). There are 15 residues in the CDR3. Per the germline V gene, CDR1 is SGHTA and CDR2 is FQGNSA. With 4 bases removed from V and 4 bases from J, the gap between germline ends came to 15 bases. The CDR3 is CASSYYRERADTQYF. CDR3 nucleotide sequence: TGTGCCAGCAGCTACTACAGGGAGAGAGCAGATACGCAGTATTTT.

The chain uses TRBV2 and TRBJ1-5, with 9 bases aligning to TRBD1. The CDR3 length is 15 residues. Germline lookup yields CDR1 SNHLY and CDR2 FYNNEI. Trimming at V came to 7 bases and at J to 6 bases, leaving 10 bases not matched to a gene. The CDR3 here is CASNRRDRVGQPQHF. CDR3 DNA sequence: TGTGCCAGCAACCGCCGGGACAGGGTGGGTCAGCCCCAGCATTTT.

The CDR3 coding sequence is TGTGCCAGCAGCCAAGGAGGGACTGAAGCTTTCTTT. Protein sequence: CASSQGGTEAFF. This chain links TRBV14 with TRBJ1-1; D not certain. Germline V lookup: CDR1 SGHDN, CDR2 FVKESK. Between the trimmed V and J ends, which lost 1 base and 5 bases, there was a span of 5 bases. The CDR3 is made up of 12 amino acids.

The chain couples TRBV7-2 to TRBJ2-5; 8 nucleotides agree with TRBD2. The junction had 7 bases not matched to a gene; V was cut back by 2 bases and J by 5 bases. The CDR3 contains 15 residues. Germline assignment: CDR1 SGHTA and CDR2 FQGNSA. The chain's CDR3 is CASSLRRGAGETQYF. Written as DNA, the CDR3 is TGTGCCAGCAGCTTACGGCGGGGGGCCGGGGAGACCCAGTACTTC.

This chain connects TRBV9 to TRBJ1-6; TRBD1 is a possible D gene (6 bases). In germline, CDR1 is SGDLS, CDR2 YYNGEE. V lost 6 bases, J lost 3 bases, and 16 bases lay in between. This CDR3 is built from 16 residues. CDR3 residues: CASTNLTGIYNSPLHF. CDR3 coding DNA: TGTGCCAGCACCAATTTGACAGGTATCTATAATTCACCCCTCCACTTT.

This chain links TRBV5-4 with TRBJ2-3; D is perhaps TRBD1 (6 bases). The CDR3 is made up of 14 amino acids. V dropped 1 base and J dropped 6 bases, with 12 bases sitting between them. Germline V gene sequence: CDR1 SGHNT, CDR2 YYREEE (reference sequence). Here the CDR3 DNA reads TGTGCCAGCAGCTTGTGGGGGCTTGCGGATACGCAGTATTTT. This translates into CASSLWGLADTQYF.

The rearrangement links TRBV18 to TRBJ2-5; maybe TRBD2 (5 bases). CDR1 is KGHSH and CDR2 is LQKENI in the germline V gene. Trimming shortened V by 3 bases and J by 4 bases, and 15 bases separated the two germline ends. The CDR3 length is 15 residues. Here the CDR3 reads CASSPTAGHRETQYF. CDR3 DNA sequence: TGTGCCAGCTCACCCACGGCGGGCCATCGAGAGACCCAGTACTTC.

This clone was seen a single time. The chain is built from TRBV29-1 and TRBJ1-5; D remains unclear. CDR3 length equals 13 residues. With 4 bases removed from V and 3 bases from J, the gap between germline ends came to 10 bases. Germline V lookup: CDR1 SQVTM, CDR2 ANQGSEA. As DNA, the CDR3 is TGCAGCGTTGGAAACAGCTACAATCAGCCCCAGCATTTT. Translating it yields CSVGNSYNQPQHF.

The chain couples TRBV7-2 to TRBJ2-6, with TRBD1 as a possible D gene (5 bases). The CDR3 totals 15 residues. V was cut by 5 bases and J by 2 bases, with 10 bases left in between. CDR1 and CDR2 (germline): SGHTA, FQGNSA. CDR3 coding DNA: TGTGCCAGCAGCCACTGGGGCGCTGGGGCCAACGTCCTGACTTTC. The encoded protein is CASSHWGAGANVLTF.

This sequence joins TRBV6-4 and TRBJ2-7; TRBD1 matches at 7 bases. Unmatched junction bases numbered 12, after V lost 2 bases and J lost 2 bases. The CDR3 length is 17 residues. From germline, CDR1 is MRHNA and CDR2 SNTAGT. CDR3 in amino acids: CASSDRGRAGGTYEQYF. CDR3 in DNA: TGTGCCAGCAGTGACCGGGGTCGGGCAGGGGGAACCTACGAGCAGTACTTC.

This chain links TRBV5-1 with TRBJ2-1; TRBD2 aligns across 10 bases. The CDR3 is made up of 14 amino acids. The germline gives CDR1 SGHRS, CDR2 YFSETQ. J gave up 5 bases and V 5 bases, and 4 bases lay outside the gene matches. The CDR3 sequence: CASRKLAGNNEQFF. CDR3 DNA: TGCGCCAGCAGAAAACTAGCGGGAAACAATGAGCAGTTCTTC.

V is TRBV6-2 or TRBV6-3 and J is TRBJ1-1, with D perhaps TRBD1 (6 bases). Germline loops: CDR1 MNHEY, CDR2 SVGEGT. CDR3 length: 17 amino acids. V lost 0 bases, J lost 1 base, and 15 bases lay in between. The CDR3 coding sequence is TGTGCCAGCAGTTACTCAGGGGGGGGACGGAGGAACACTGAAGCTTTCTTT. Amino acid sequence: CASSYSGGGRRNTEAFF.

The chain carries TRBV3-1 (or the pseudogene TRBV3-2) and TRBJ1-6; possibly TRBD1 for D (5 bases). V dropped 3 bases and J dropped 5 bases, with 17 bases sitting between them. Germline CDR1 is LGHDT and CDR2 is YNNKEL (reference sequence). There are 17 residues in the CDR3. The CDR3 protein is CASSHLGQGANNSPLHF. The CDR3 coding sequence is TGTGCCAGCAGCCATTTAGGGCAGGGCGCGAATAATTCACCCCTCCACTTT.

The J gene is TRBJ2-5, the V gene TRBV7-2; possible D gene TRBD1, 5 bases. V was cut by 0 bases and J by 5 bases, with 16 bases left in between. The CDR3 spans 16 residues. CDR1 and CDR2 (germline): SGHTA, FQGNSA. CDR3 coding DNA: TGTGCCAGCAGCTTAGCTAGGCAGGGAAGGTCGGAGACCCAGTACTTC. Amino acids: CASSLARQGRSETQYF.

This chain links TRBV7-6 with TRBJ2-1, with 15 nucleotides matching TRBD2. The CDR3 covers 17 residues. Germline assignment: CDR1 SGHVS and CDR2 FNYEAQ. Trimming took 3 bases from V and 5 from J; bases not matched to a gene: 5. The chain's CDR3 is CASSLRTSGGAHNEQFF. CDR3 bases: TGTGCCAGCAGCTTGAGGACTAGCGGGGGGGCGCACAATGAGCAGTTCTTC.

There are a few counts of this clone. This rearrangement joins TRBV19 to TRBJ2-5; TRBD2 aligns across 7 bases. Looked up from germline, CDR1 is LNHDA and CDR2 is SQIVND (reference sequence). This CDR3 comprises 15 residues. J gave up 5 bases and V 5 bases, and 11 bases lay outside the gene matches. The CDR3 sequence is CASSPGLRGVETQYF. The DNA for the CDR3 is TGTGCCAGTAGTCCGGGACTACGGGGGGTTGAGACCCAGTACTTC.

This chain links TRBV28 with TRBJ2-1; D is unclear. Trimming left V 1 base short and J 0 bases short, with 7 bases between. The length of the CDR3 is 15 residues. Per the germline V gene, CDR1 is MDHEN and CDR2 is SYDVKM. The CDR3 DNA is TGTGCCAGCAGTTTATTCTTTAGCTCCTACAATGAGCAGTTCTTC. It specifies CASSLFFSSYNEQFF.

The rearrangement joins TRBV28 to TRBJ2-7, with unresolved D. Per germline, CDR1 MDHEN and CDR2 SYDVKM. The CDR3 is 13 residues long. V dropped 2 bases and J dropped 0 bases, with 5 bases sitting between them. The CDR3 nucleotides read TGTGCCAGCAGTTTACCCCGCTCCTACGAGCAGTACTTC. Amino acids: CASSLPRSYEQYF. Full variable domain (missing parts from reference TRBV28 and TRBJ2-7): DVKVTQSSRYLVKRTGEKVFLECVQDMDHENMFWYRQDPGLGLRLIYFSYDVKMKEKGDIPEGYSVSREKKERFSLILESASTNQTSMYLCASSLPRSYEQYFGPGTRLTVT.

This sequence joins TRBV2 and TRBJ2-1; 10 nucleotides match TRBD2. Germline CDR1 SNHLY, CDR2 FYNNEI. Germline trimming cut 7 bases from V and 7 bases from J; bases unmatched to any gene: 10. This CDR3 contains 15 residues. This CDR3 reads CASIYDPAGGNEQFF. The CDR3 DNA reads TGTGCCAGCATATACGATCCAGCGGGGGGGAATGAGCAGTTCTTC.

The chain links TRBV7-9 to TRBJ2-7; 7 bases line up with TRBD2. Per the germline V gene, CDR1 is SEHNR and CDR2 is FQNEAQ (reference sequence). After removal of 5 bases from V and 2 bases from J, the junction contained 6 bases not matched to a gene. The length of the CDR3 is 14 residues. The CDR3 nucleotides read TGTGCCAGCAGCGATAGCGGGCTTGCCTACGAGCAGTACTTC. Translating it yields CASSDSGLAYEQYF.

The V call is TRBV5-4, the J call TRBJ2-7, with 10 bases lining up with TRBD2. The length of the CDR3 is 15 residues. Germline V gene lookup returns CDR1 SGHNT and CDR2 YYREEE (reference sequence). V was clipped by 4 bases and J by 0 bases; unmatched bases: 4. The CDR3 DNA reads as TGTGCCAGCAGCCCGGGACTAGCGCTCTCCTACGAGCAGTACTTC. Translated, it gives CASSPGLALSYEQYF.

The genes are TRBV19 and TRBJ2-2, with TRBD1 matching over 7 bases. V dropped 8 bases and J dropped 0; count of bases not matched to a gene: 9. The CDR3 contains 16 residues. Germline V gene lookup returns CDR1 LNHDA and CDR2 SQIVND (reference sequence). CDR3 coding DNA: TGTGCCAGTGGAAGGGACAGAGCCCCGAACACCGGGGAGCTGTTTTTT. Translation: CASGRDRAPNTGELFF.

This rearrangement joins TRBV29-1 to TRBJ2-7, with a tentative D call TRBD2 (5 bases). CDR1 and CDR2 from the germline V gene are SQVTM and ANQGSEA. Trimming removed 4 bases from V and 0 bases from J, with 7 bases in between. The CDR3 covers 12 residues. The CDR3 sequence: CSVGTDSYEQYF. The CDR3 DNA reads TGCAGCGTTGGGACTGACTCCTACGAGCAGTACTTC.

The chain has TRBV10-3 and TRBJ1-1; a weak D match, TRBD1 (5 bases). Germline V gives CDR1 ENHRY, CDR2 SYGVKD. This CDR3 contains 14 residues. V was cut by 0 bases and J by 6 bases, with 11 bases left in between. The CDR3 nucleotides are TGTGCCATCAGTGAGTCCAAGGGGTCGGCTGAAGCTTTCTTT. Amino acids: CAISESKGSAEAFF.

The rearrangement links TRBV9 to TRBJ1-1; no definite D call. Germline assignment: CDR1 SGDLS and CDR2 YYNGEE. The CDR3 extends over 12 amino acids. The ends were cut back, 3 bases at V and 3 bases at J, with 6 bases in the middle. CDR3 DNA sequence: TGTGCCAGCAGCGGCGGTGACACTGAAGCTTTCTTT. Protein sequence: CASSGGDTEAFF.

The chain couples TRBV7-2 to TRBJ1-5, with no clear D. Germline lookup yields CDR1 SGHTA and CDR2 FQGNSA. The CDR3 is 15 residues long. The V end lost 1 base, the J end lost 3 bases, and 10 bases lay between the germline ends. The CDR3, as DNA: TGTGCCAGCAGCTTAGGGCCCGCCCCCAATCAGCCCCAGCATTTT. Amino acids: CASSLGPAPNQPQHF. Filled out from reference TRBV7-2 and TRBJ1-5, the complete variable domain reads GAGVSQSPSNKVTEKGKDVELRCDPISGHTALYWYRQSLGQGLEFLIYFQGNSAPDKSGLPSDRFSAERTGGSVSTLTIQRTQQEDSAVYLCASSLGPAPNQPQHFGDGTRLSIL.

This chain connects TRBV10-1 to TRBJ2-7; TRBD1 might be the D (6 bases). V was trimmed by 6 bases and J by 7 bases, leaving 13 bases between them. The CDR3 totals 12 residues. Looked up from germline, CDR1 is WNHNN and CDR2 is SYGVQD (reference sequence). The CDR3 DNA reads TGCGCCAGCAGCACAGGGTTTGGTGAGCAGTACTTC. Translation: CASSTGFGEQYF.